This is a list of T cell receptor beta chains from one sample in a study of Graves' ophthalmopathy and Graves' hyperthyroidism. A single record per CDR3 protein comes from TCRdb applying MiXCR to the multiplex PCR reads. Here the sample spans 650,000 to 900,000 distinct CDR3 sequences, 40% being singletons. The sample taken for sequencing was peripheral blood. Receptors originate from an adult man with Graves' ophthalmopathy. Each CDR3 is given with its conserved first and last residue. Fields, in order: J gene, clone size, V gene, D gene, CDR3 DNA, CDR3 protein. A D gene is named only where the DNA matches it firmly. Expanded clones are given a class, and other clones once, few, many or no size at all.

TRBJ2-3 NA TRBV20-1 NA TGCAGTGCTCCCGCGCGGTTTTTGCTCGCTAGCACAGATACGCAGTATTTT CSAPARFLLASTDTQYF
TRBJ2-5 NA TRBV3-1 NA TGTGCCAGCAGCCAAGTCGGCACGCCGGGGGAGACCCAGTACTTC CASSQVGTPGETQYF
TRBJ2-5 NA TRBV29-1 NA TGCAGCGTAAGATGGGGTAGGGATCAGCCCCAGTACTTC CSVRWGRDQPQYF
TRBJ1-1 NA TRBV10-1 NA TGCGCCAGCAGCCAAGCGGGGGGCTGGACGGAAGCTTTCTTT CASSQAGGWTEAFF
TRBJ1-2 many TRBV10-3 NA TGTGCCATCAGTGAACCGGGACCTGGCTACACCTTC CAISEPGPGYTF
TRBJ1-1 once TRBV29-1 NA TGCAGTTCTCCCGGGACGGTCACTGAAGCTTTCTTT CSSPGTVTEAFF
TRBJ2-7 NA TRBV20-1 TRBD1 TGCAGTGCTAGAGATACTGGGACAGGGGCCCTCAAACGCCTCTACGAGCAGTACTTC CSARDTGTGALKRLYEQYF
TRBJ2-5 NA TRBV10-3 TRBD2 TGTGCCATCAGTGATTCCCCGGGACTAGCGGGAATCGGGGAGACCCAATACTTC CAISDSPGLAGIGETQYF
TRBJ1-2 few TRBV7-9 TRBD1 TGTGCCAGCACCCGGGACAGCAACTATGGCTACACCTTC CASTRDSNYGYTF
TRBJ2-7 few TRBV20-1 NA TGCAGTGCGCCCGGGAGAGGGTCCTACGAGCAGTACTTC CSAPGRGSYEQYF
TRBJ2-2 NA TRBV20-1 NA TGCAGTGCTAGCAAGGTCACCGGGGAGCTGTTTTTT CSASKVTGELFF
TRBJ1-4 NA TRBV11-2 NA TGTGCCAGGTGGCGAGGGGTTGGTGAAAAACTGTTTTTT CARWRGVGEKLFF
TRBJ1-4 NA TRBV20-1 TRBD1 TGCAGTGCTAGGTTATCCGGGACAGGGCGTGAAAAACTGTTTTTT CSARLSGTGREKLFF
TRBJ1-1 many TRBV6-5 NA TGTGCCAGCAGTCAAAGGGACCTTGCCCATTTCTTT CASSQRDLAHFF